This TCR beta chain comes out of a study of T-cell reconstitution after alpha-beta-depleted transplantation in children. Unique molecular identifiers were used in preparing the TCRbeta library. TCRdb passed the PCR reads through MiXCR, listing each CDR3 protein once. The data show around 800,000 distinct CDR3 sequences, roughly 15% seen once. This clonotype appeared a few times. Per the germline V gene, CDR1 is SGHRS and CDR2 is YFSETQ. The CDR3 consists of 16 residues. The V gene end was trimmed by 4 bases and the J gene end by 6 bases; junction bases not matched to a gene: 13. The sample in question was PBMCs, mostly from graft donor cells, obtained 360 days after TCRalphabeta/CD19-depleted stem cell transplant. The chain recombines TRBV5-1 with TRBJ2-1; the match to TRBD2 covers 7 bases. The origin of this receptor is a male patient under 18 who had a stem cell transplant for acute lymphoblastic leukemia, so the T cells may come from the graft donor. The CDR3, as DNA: TGCGCCAGCAGCCTTCTTGTGCGGACTAGGGGCAATGAGCAGTTCTTC. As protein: CASSLLVRTRGNEQFF. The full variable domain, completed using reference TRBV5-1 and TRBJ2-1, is KAGVTQTPRYLIKTRGQQVTLSCSPISGHRSVSWYQQTPGQGLQFLFEYFSETQRNKGNFPGRFSGRQFSNSRSEMNVSTLELGDSALYLCASSLLVRTRGNEQFFGPGTRLTVL.